Listed below are T cell receptor beta chains from one sample, sequenced in a study of blood T cell repertoires in COVID-19. Sequencing was performed with immunoSEQ multiplex PCR; in TCRdb, only in-frame clones are kept and a portion is missing. The sample lists over 200,000 clones; about 90% were seen once. The sequencing input was peripheral blood. These receptor sequences come from a man aged 25 to 45 with acute or convalescent COVID-19. Each CDR3 is given without its conserved first and last residue.

TRBV27	TRBJ2-4	ASSLSGSVAKNIQY
TRBV5-1	TRBJ2-1	ASQLSRGQSYNEQF
TRBV30	TRBJ1-1	AWSVAGGAWDTEAF
TRBV5-1	TRBJ1-2	ASSPGTPGYT
TRBV2	TRBJ1-3	ASSVQGVSGNTIY
TRBV27	TRBJ2-2	ASSRIGQGTIGELF
TRBV7-8	TRBJ1-5	ASSLQSITGVGNQPQH
TRBV6-5	TRBJ2-7	ASSYSTGAFHEQY
TRBV9	TRBJ2-2	ASSGSGTSYNTGELF
TRBV6-5	TRBJ2-2	ASSYSRLTGELF
TRBV27	TRBJ2-5	ASSSGRRGGETQY
TRBV7-9	TRBJ1-4	ASSLIVNEKLF
TRBV11-2	TRBJ1-2	ASSLDRGGGYT
TRBV30	TRBJ2-7	AWSWASSYEQY
TRBV6-5	TRBJ2-7	ASIPSGLTYEQY
TRBV10-3	TRBJ2-7	AIKEVGYEQY
TRBV29-1	TRBJ1-2	SVALDRVGYT
TRBV6-5	TRBJ1-6	ASSYSYDRVDSPLH
TRBV25-1	TRBJ1-1	ASTGGNTEAF
TRBV10-3	TRBJ2-7	AIMAQPSYEQY
TRBV5-1	TRBJ2-7	ASSLRGQNYEQY
TRBV2	TRBJ2-2	ASSRSATGELF
TRBV2	TRBJ2-2	ASSEMWAGGELF
TRBV2	TRBJ2-7	ASSADRGFGY
TRBV6-5	TRBJ1-5	ASSGTNRAPQH
TRBV28	TRBJ1-4	ASRQSSGEKLF
TRBV28	TRBJ1-2	ASSQGTAYGYT
TRBV5-1	TRBJ2-7	ASSPEGGTGGVYEQY
TRBV6-2/TRBV6-3	TRBJ2-7	ASSREREAGYEQY
TRBV27	TRBJ2-1	ASSPMSFASTGSYNEQF
TRBV6-5	TRBJ2-4	ASSRQGKNIQY
TRBV5-1	TRBJ1-1	ASSSSGGNTEAF
TRBV2	TRBJ2-4	ASRVDRLHAIAKNIQY
TRBV3-1/TRBV3-2	TRBJ1-1	ASSQNRGLPVF
TRBV7-2	TRBJ1-5	ASSLGGLSNQPQH
TRBV6-6	TRBJ2-1	ASRGSSYNEQF
TRBV11-2	TRBJ2-7	ASGSASSYEQY
TRBV3-1/TRBV3-2	TRBJ2-7	ASSQFGAGGPHEQY
TRBV6-6	TRBJ1-2	ASSKRGGSDGYT
TRBV2	TRBJ2-7	ASRKGGSSYEQY
TRBV7-2	TRBJ1-5	ASSLARQANNQPQH
TRBV29-1	TRBJ2-5	SVELGGAKTQY
TRBV5-8	TRBJ1-2	ASSLEGTDDRNYGYT
TRBV3-1/TRBV3-2	TRBJ1-3	ASSQASGNTIY
TRBV7-2	TRBJ2-3	ASLRTSGPTDTQY
TRBV5-4	TRBJ2-3	ASSLADTDTQY
TRBV30	TRBJ1-2	AWSADRGHSYT
TRBV5-1	TRBJ2-1	ASRPTAGSSYNEQF
TRBV6-5	TRBJ2-1	ASRQTGGTYNEQF
TRBV10-3	TRBJ1-1	AIQGAGNTEAF
TRBV6-2/TRBV6-3	TRBJ2-7	ASSWGRGPYEQY
TRBV30	TRBJ2-3	AWSRGQGGTDTQY
TRBV6-4	TRBJ2-3	ASSPGGFDTQY